Below, 30 T cell receptor beta chains from the same sample are listed, as sequenced in a study of blood T cells in healthy people across ages. With a J-beta primer mix and a sample-barcoded 5' primer, a second PCR ran 7 to 11 cycles. TCRdb re-called the 5' RACE reads with MiXCR, one entry per CDR3 protein. Among 710,000 or so distinct CDR3 sequences listed, about 20% were seen once. Sequencing was performed on blood. These receptors all come from a man between 65 and 85 years old in good health.

In its sample, this clonotype was seen a few times. The chain couples TRBV29-1 to TRBJ2-4; D not resolved. The V gene lost 2 bases and the J gene lost 0 bases, with 8 bases spanning the gap. CDR1 is SQVTM, CDR2 ANQGSEA, per germline. This CDR3 has 14 amino acids. The CDR3 loop reads CSVEIGIAKNIQYF. CDR3 sequence (DNA): TGCAGCGTTGAAATAGGGATAGCCAAAAACATTCAGTACTTC.

The chain recombines TRBV18 with TRBJ1-2; no clear D. CDR1 and CDR2 from the germline V gene are KGHSH and LQKENI. With 2 bases removed from V and 8 bases from J, the gap between germline ends came to 12 bases. CDR3 length equals 13 residues. The CDR3 sequence: CASSPEGRSGYTF. The CDR3 DNA follows: TGTGCCAGCTCACCAGAGGGCCGCTCCGGCTACACCTTC.

This clonotype was counted only a few times. The CDR3 DNA reads TGTGCCAGCAGCTGGCGACAGGGGGTCTCCTACGAGCAGTACTTC. Protein product: CASSWRQGVSYEQYF. The chain employs TRBV7-8 and TRBJ2-7; 9 bases fit TRBD1. This CDR3 region has 15 residues. The trim removed 4 bases at V and 0 bases at J, leaving 4 bases unmatched. CDR1 is SGHVS, CDR2 FQNEAQ, per germline.

The V gene is TRBV3-1, the J gene TRBJ2-3; D ambiguous. CDR1 and CDR2 from the germline V gene are LGHDT and YNNKEL (reference sequence). The germline V and J ends were trimmed by 3 bases and 3 bases, with 13 bases remaining between them. This CDR3 region has 15 residues. DNA of the CDR3: TGTGCCAGCAGCCAGGCGGCGGTACGGACAGATACGCAGTATTTT. Translated, it gives CASSQAAVRTDTQYF.

This clonotype was detected only a few times. This chain links TRBV29-1 with TRBJ1-2; D not resolved. CDR1 and CDR2 (germline): SQVTM, ANQGSEA. Deletions cut 3 bases from V and 3 bases from J, with 11 bases between. The CDR3 extends over 13 amino acids. CDR3 nucleotides: TGCAGCGTTGATGCGGGGTTTTACTATGGCTACACCTTC. Its protein product is CSVDAGFYYGYTF. The entire variable domain, with the rest obtained from reference TRBV29-1 and TRBJ1-2, is as follows: SAVISQKPSRDICQRGTSLTIQCQVDSQVTMMFWYRQQPGQSLTLIATANQGSEATYESGFVIDKFPISRPNLTFSTLTVSNMSPEDSSIYLCSVDAGFYYGYTFGSGTRLTVV.

The chain is built from TRBV6-1 and TRBJ1-1, with D perhaps matching TRBD1 (5 bases). The germline CDR1 and CDR2 sequences are MNHNS and SASEGT. There are 14 residues in the CDR3. V lost 11 bases, J lost 1 base, and 17 bases lay in between. CDR3 protein: CAGTAVGPNTEAFF. The CDR3 DNA reads as TGTGCCGGCACTGCCGTGGGGCCGAACACTGAAGCTTTCTTT.

This clonotype was counted many times. The chain is built from TRBV6-6 and TRBJ2-7, with 9 bases matching TRBD1. This CDR3 has 17 amino acids. The germline V gene has CDR1 MNHNY and CDR2 SVGAGI (reference sequence). V lost 6 bases to trimming and J lost 1 base; unmatched junction nucleotides: 13. DNA of the CDR3: TGTGCCAGCAGCGCAATTCCCGGGGACAGGGATTCCTACGAGCAGTACGTC. Its translation: CASSAIPGDRDSYEQYV.

The chain recombines TRBV11-2 with TRBJ2-3; D may be TRBD2 (5 bases). Germline-derived CDR1 and CDR2 are SGHAT and FQNNGV. The CDR3 runs 14 residues. V was cut by 0 bases and J by 5 bases, with 9 bases left in between. The CDR3: CASSLEGGGDTQYF. The CDR3 DNA is TGTGCCAGCAGCTTAGAGGGCGGAGGAGATACGCAGTATTTT. Together with reference TRBV11-2 and TRBJ2-3, the CDR3 gives the full variable domain: EAGVAQSPRYKIIEKRQSVAFWCNPISGHATLYWYQQILGQGPKLLIQFQNNGVVDDSQLPKDRFSAERLKGVDSTLKIQPAKLEDSAVYLCASSLEGGGDTQYFGPGTRLTVL.

The sample holds many counts of this clonotype. The chain has TRBV5-1 and TRBJ2-5, with D uncertain. The CDR3 totals 12 residues. The germline V and J ends were trimmed by 6 bases and 2 bases, with 8 bases remaining between them. CDR1 and CDR2 from the germline V gene are SGHRS and YFSETQ. The CDR3 sequence: CASNVNQETQYF. Written as DNA, the CDR3 is TGCGCCAGCAACGTCAATCAAGAGACCCAGTACTTC.

This clonotype was recorded a few times. The chain carries TRBV7-9 and TRBJ2-1, with D perhaps matching TRBD1 or TRBD2 (6 bases each). This CDR3 spans 15 amino acids. The germline V and J ends were trimmed by 2 bases and 11 bases, with 19 bases remaining between them. Germline assignment: CDR1 SEHNR and CDR2 FQNEAQ (reference sequence). The CDR3 nucleotides are TGTGCCAGCAGCTTAACCCTTGATACAGGGAGGCAGCAGTTCTTC. Amino acid sequence: CASSLTLDTGRQQFF. The full variable domain, in which reference TRBV7-9 and TRBJ2-1 provide the parts outside the CDR3, is DTGVSQNPRHKITKRGQNVTFRCDPISEHNRLYWYRQTLGQGPEFLTYFQNEAQLEKSRLLSDRFSAERPKGSFSTLEIQRTEQGDSAMYLCASSLTLDTGRQQFFGPGTRLTVL.

This clonotype was recorded a few times. The chain joins TRBV6-5 to TRBJ1-2, with TRBD1 as a possible D gene (6 bases). There are 13 residues in the CDR3. V lost 2 bases and J lost 5, with 9 bases in between. Germline CDR1 reads MNHEY; CDR2 reads SVGAGI. This CDR3 reads CASSYGGAYGYTF. The CDR3 nucleotides are TGTGCCAGCAGTTACGGGGGGGCATATGGCTACACCTTC.

The rearrangement joins TRBV6-6 to TRBJ1-2; TRBD1 is a possible D gene (6 bases). CDR3 length equals 14 residues. V lost 8 bases, J lost 4 bases, and 17 bases lay in between. Per the germline V gene, CDR1 is MNHNY and CDR2 is SVGAGI (reference sequence). For the CDR3, the DNA is TGTGCCAGCCACGGGGGGCCCAACATCTATGGCTACACCTTC. Its protein product is CASHGGPNIYGYTF.

The chain joins TRBV20-1 to TRBJ2-5; TRBD1 agrees at 7 bases. Gene TRBJ2-7 matches the end of the DNA better, so the J call may be wrong. The CDR3 has 13 amino acids. The germline V gene has CDR1 DFQATT and CDR2 SNEGSKA (reference sequence). This CDR3 reads CSARAGTVSEQYF. As DNA, the CDR3 is TGCAGTGCTAGGGCCGGGACAGTGAGCGAGCAGTACTTC.

This clonotype was seen many times. The chain uses TRBV9 and TRBJ2-3; 7 bases agree with TRBD2. The germline gives CDR1 SGDLS, CDR2 YYNGEE. Germline trimming cut 4 bases from V and 2 bases from J; bases unmatched to any gene: 19. The CDR3 covers 19 residues. The CDR3 spells CASSFRGLWAGDTTDTQYF. In DNA, the CDR3 is TGTGCCAGCAGCTTCCGTGGGCTATGGGCGGGAGATACCACAGATACGCAGTATTTT.

This clonotype appeared a few times. The chain is built from TRBV12-3 or TRBV12-4 and TRBJ1-2, with 12 bases identical to TRBD1. The V segment lost 7 bases and the J segment 7 bases; nucleotides outside the gene matches: 7. This CDR3 region has 14 residues. The DNA of the CDR3 is TGTGCCAGCACCCCGGGACAGGGGGCGGGTGGCTACACCTTC. Its translation: CASTPGQGAGGYTF.

This clonotype was detected a few times. The chain employs TRBV5-5 and TRBJ1-2; no clear D. The CDR3 is 14 residues long. Germline assignment: CDR1 SGHKS and CDR2 YYEKEE (reference sequence). V lost 0 bases and J 4 bases, leaving 10 bases between the germline ends. The CDR3 nucleotides read TGTGCCAGCAGCTTGGTTTCTGAGGTCTATGGCTACACCTTC. It specifies CASSLVSEVYGYTF.

V is TRBV7-2 and J is TRBJ2-1; D remains unclear. There are 13 residues in the CDR3. Germline V gives CDR1 SGHTA, CDR2 FQGNSA. Deletions cut 2 bases from V and 4 bases from J, with 6 bases between. Here the CDR3 reads CASSLPTYNEQFF. DNA for the CDR3: TGTGCCAGCAGCTTACCAACGTACAATGAGCAGTTCTTC.

This clonotype was found once. The conserved phenylalanine or tryptophan normally closing the CDR3 is absent here, so this likely arose from a read error. The chain has TRBV12-5 and TRBJ2-1; TRBD2 agrees at 9 bases. The CDR3 spans 15 residues. In germline, CDR1 is LGHNT, CDR2 FRNRAP. Trimming took 6 bases from V and 4 from J; bases not matched to a gene: 7. CDR3 nucleotide sequence: TGTGCTAGTGGCCCTGGGACTAGCACTTACAATGAGCAGTTCTTA. It yields the protein CASGPGTSTYNEQFL.

V is TRBV4-1 and J is TRBJ2-7, with 8 bases matching TRBD2. The trim removed 3 bases at V and 6 bases at J, leaving 13 bases unmatched. This CDR3 region has 16 residues. In germline, CDR1 is MGHRA, CDR2 YSYEKL. CDR3 nucleotide sequence: TGCGCCAGCAGCCATGATACGCGGGGGGCGAAGATCGAGCAGTACTTC. It codes for CASSHDTRGAKIEQYF.

The chain uses TRBV6-1 and TRBJ1-1; perhaps TRBD1 as D (6 bases). The germline gives CDR1 MNHNS, CDR2 SASEGT. V dropped 11 bases and J dropped 6 bases, with 19 bases sitting between them. CDR3 length: 13 amino acids. The DNA for the CDR3 is TGTGCCGGGGGGGCTCTAGGGGTGGCTGAAGCTTTCTTT. This translates into CAGGALGVAEAFF.

The gene calls are TRBV20-1 and TRBJ2-5; D is unclear. The tail of the sequence fits TRBJ2-1 better, so the J call may be wrong. This CDR3 region has 11 residues. Germline CDR1 is DFQATT and CDR2 is SNEGSKA (reference sequence). The CDR3 DNA sequence: TGCAGTGCTAGTTCGAGCAATGAGCAGTTCTTC. Amino acids: CSASSSNEQFF.

A remark on this clonotype: At one end, the junction sequence differs from germline, possibly due to a read error. The genes are TRBV7-8 and TRBJ2-3, with 9 bases aligning to TRBD2. This CDR3 is built from 18 residues. Germline CDR1 is SGHVS and CDR2 is FQNEAQ. The CDR3 bases are TGTGCCAGCAACTTAAAGTTCCTTCGGACTAGCGGCACAGATACGCAGTATTTT. Translated: CASNLKFLRTSGTDTQYF. Drawing the rest from reference TRBV7-8 and TRBJ2-3, the complete variable domain is GAGVSQSPRYKVAKRGQDVALRCDPISGHVSLFWYQQALGQGPEFLTYFQNEAQLDKSGLPSDRFFAERPEGSVSTLKIQRTQQEDSAVYLCASNLKFLRTSGTDTQYFGPGTRLTVL.

The chain carries TRBV18 and TRBJ1-4, with 7 bases matching TRBD1. In germline, CDR1 is KGHSH, CDR2 LQKENI. V lost 2 bases to trimming and J lost 8 bases; unmatched junction nucleotides: 8. The CDR3 is 15 residues long. The CDR3 spells CASSPSKGAGEKLFF. CDR3 coding DNA: TGTGCCAGCTCACCATCGAAGGGGGCGGGAGAAAAACTGTTTTTT.

This clonotype was counted a single time. The chain carries TRBV20-1 and TRBJ1-2; D might be TRBD1 (6 bases). Between the trimmed V and J ends, which lost 6 bases and 4 bases, there was a span of 18 bases. CDR3 length equals 14 residues. Germline CDR1 reads DFQATT; CDR2 reads SNEGSKA (reference sequence). In DNA form, the CDR3 reads TGCAGTGCCCGGCCAGGGGCCGCAATCTATGGCTACACCTTC. It encodes CSARPGAAIYGYTF.

This clonotype was detected a few times. The J gene is TRBJ2-5, the V gene TRBV20-1, with no clear D. The closer fit of TRBJ2-1 to the DNA end suggests the J call may be wrong. CDR3 length equals 11 residues. Per germline, CDR1 DFQATT and CDR2 SNEGSKA (reference sequence). The CDR3 region has the DNA TGCAGTGCGGTAGGGCTCGATGAGCAGTTCTTC. This translates into CSAVGLDEQFF.

The chain joins TRBV12-3 or TRBV12-4 to TRBJ2-1, with D unresolved. Trimming took 4 bases from V and 8 from J, leaving 15 bases between them. The CDR3 is made up of 14 amino acids. The CDR3 loop reads CASSWLVGSDEQFF. CDR3 bases: TGTGCCAGCAGTTGGCTGGTCGGGTCCGATGAGCAGTTCTTC.

As regards this clonotype: One junction end disagrees with the germline gene, perhaps due to a read error. The gene calls are TRBV28 and TRBJ2-7; TRBD2 matches at 7 bases. The CDR3 runs 14 residues. From germline, CDR1 is MDHEN and CDR2 SYDVKM. For the CDR3, the DNA is TGTGCCAGCTCGCGCGGCGGGGGAGCCTACGAGCCGTACTTC. Translating it yields CASSRGGGAYEPYF. The full variable domain, its missing parts supplied by reference TRBV28 and TRBJ2-7, is DVKVTQSSRYLVKRTGEKVFLECVQDMDHENMFWYRQDPGLGLRLIYFSYDVKMKEKGDIPEGYSVSREKKERFSLILESASTNQTSMYLCASSRGGGAYEPYFGPGTRLTVT.

This chain joins TRBV24-1 and TRBJ2-1, with 11 bases aligning to TRBD2. CDR1 is KGHDR, CDR2 SFDVKD, per germline. This CDR3 spans 16 amino acids. V dropped 4 bases and J dropped 0; count of bases not matched to a gene: 1. CDR3 protein: CATSETSGSSYNEQFF. CDR3 nucleotide sequence: TGTGCCACCAGTGAAACTAGCGGGAGCTCCTACAATGAGCAGTTCTTC.

The chain is built from TRBV5-6 and TRBJ2-3; D uncertain. CDR1 and CDR2 from the germline V gene are SGHDT and YYEEEE. The CDR3 spans 15 residues. V was clipped by 1 base and J by 3 bases, with 12 bases between them. CDR3: CASSLRQMRTDTQYF. The CDR3 nucleotides read TGTGCCAGCAGCTTGCGGCAGATGAGAACAGATACGCAGTATTTT.

This clonotype turned up a few times. The V call is TRBV20-1, the J call TRBJ2-7; D ambiguous. Germline assignment: CDR1 DFQATT and CDR2 SNEGSKA (reference sequence). The V end lost 1 base, the J end lost 0 bases, and 7 bases lay between the germline ends. The CDR3 totals 13 residues. The CDR3 DNA sequence: TGCAGTGCTAGAGGCCAAAGCTCCTACGAGCAGTACTTC. Its translation: CSARGQSSYEQYF.